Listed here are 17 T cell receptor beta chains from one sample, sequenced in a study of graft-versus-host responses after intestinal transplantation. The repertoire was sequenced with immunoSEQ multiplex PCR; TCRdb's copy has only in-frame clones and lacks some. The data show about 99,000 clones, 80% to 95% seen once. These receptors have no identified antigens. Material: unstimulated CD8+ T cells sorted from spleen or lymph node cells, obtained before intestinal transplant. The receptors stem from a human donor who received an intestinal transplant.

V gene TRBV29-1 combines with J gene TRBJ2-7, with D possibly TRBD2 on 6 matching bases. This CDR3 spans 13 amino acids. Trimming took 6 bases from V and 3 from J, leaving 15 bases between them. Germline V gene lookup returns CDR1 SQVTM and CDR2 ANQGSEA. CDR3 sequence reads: CSVGGSRIYEQYF. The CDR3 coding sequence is TGCAGCGTCGGAGGGTCCAGAATCTACGAGCAGTACTTC.

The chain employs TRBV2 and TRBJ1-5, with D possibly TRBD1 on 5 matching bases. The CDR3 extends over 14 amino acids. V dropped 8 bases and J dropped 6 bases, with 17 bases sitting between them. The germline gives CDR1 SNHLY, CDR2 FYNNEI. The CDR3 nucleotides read TGTGCCAGCCGACCAATCAACGGGGGTCAGCCCCAGCATTTT. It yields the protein CASRPINGGQPQHF.

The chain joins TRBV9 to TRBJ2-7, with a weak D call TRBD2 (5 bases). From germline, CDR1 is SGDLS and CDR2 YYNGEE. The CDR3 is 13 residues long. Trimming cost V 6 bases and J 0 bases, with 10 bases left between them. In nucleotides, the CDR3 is TGTGCCAGCATGGGAGCAGGCTCCTACGAGCAGTACTTC. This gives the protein CASMGAGSYEQYF.

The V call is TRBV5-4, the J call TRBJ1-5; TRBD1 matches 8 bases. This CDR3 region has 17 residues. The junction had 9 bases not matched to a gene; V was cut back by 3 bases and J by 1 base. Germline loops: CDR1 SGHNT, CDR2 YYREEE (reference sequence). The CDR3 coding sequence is TGTGCCAGCAGCTCAACCGGGACAGGTTTGAGCAATCAGCCCCAGCATTTT. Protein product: CASSSTGTGLSNQPQHF. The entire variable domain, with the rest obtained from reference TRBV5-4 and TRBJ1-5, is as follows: ETGVTQSPTHLIKTRGQQVTLRCSSQSGHNTVSWYQQALGQGPQFIFQYYREEENGRGNFPPRFSGLQFPNYSSELNVNALELDDSALYLCASSSTGTGLSNQPQHFGDGTRLSIL.

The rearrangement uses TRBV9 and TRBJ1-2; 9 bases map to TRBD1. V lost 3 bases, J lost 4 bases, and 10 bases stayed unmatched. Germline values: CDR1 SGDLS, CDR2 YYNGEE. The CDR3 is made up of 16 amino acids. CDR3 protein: CASSGDPGTGLYGYTF. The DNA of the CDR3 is TGTGCCAGCAGCGGGGACCCCGGGACAGGGCTCTATGGCTACACCTTC.

CDR3 in DNA: TGTGCCAGCAGCTTAAGTCTTTCTGGGGAGCTGTTTTTT. Translated, it gives CASSLSLSGELFF. This chain uses TRBV7-3 with TRBJ2-2; D is unresolved. Per the germline V gene, CDR1 is SGHTA and CDR2 is FQGTGA. Trimming took off 1 base at V and 8 bases at J, with 8 bases between the two ends. CDR3 length equals 13 residues.

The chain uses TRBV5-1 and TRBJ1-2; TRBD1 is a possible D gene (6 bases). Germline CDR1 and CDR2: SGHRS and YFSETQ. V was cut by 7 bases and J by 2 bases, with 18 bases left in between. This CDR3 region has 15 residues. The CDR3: CASWGEQGANYGYTF. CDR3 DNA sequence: TGCGCCAGCTGGGGCGAACAGGGTGCGAACTATGGCTACACCTTC.

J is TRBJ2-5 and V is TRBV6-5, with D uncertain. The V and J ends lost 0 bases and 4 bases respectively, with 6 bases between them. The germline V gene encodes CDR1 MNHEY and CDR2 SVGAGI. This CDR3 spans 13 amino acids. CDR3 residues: CASSYSPGETQYF. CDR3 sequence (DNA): TGTGCCAGCAGTTACTCGCCAGGAGAGACCCAGTACTTC.

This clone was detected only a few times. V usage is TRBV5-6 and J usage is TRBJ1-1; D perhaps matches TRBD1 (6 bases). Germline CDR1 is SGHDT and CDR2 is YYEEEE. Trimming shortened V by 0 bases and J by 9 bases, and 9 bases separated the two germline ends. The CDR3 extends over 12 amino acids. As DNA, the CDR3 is TGTGCCAGCAGCTTGGGCGGGGGCAAAGCTTTCTTT. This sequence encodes CASSLGGGKAFF.

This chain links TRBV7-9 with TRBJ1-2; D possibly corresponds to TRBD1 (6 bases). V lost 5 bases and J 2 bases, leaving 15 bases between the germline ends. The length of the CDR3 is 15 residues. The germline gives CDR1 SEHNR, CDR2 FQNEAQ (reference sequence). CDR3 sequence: CASSPLTTGNYGYTF. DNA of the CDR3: TGTGCCAGCAGCCCCCTCACAACAGGGAACTATGGCTACACCTTC.

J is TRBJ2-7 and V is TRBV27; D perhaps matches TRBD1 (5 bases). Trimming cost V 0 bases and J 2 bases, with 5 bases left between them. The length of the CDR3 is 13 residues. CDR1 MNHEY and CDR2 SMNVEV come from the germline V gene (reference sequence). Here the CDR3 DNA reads TGTGCCAGCAGTTTATCGACAGCCTACGAGCAGTACTTC. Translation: CASSLSTAYEQYF.

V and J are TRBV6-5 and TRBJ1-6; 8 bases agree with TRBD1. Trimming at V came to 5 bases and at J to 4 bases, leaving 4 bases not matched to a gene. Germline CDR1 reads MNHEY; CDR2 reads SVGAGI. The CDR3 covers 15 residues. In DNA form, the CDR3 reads TGTGCCAGCAGTAACGACAGGGGATATAATTCACCCCTCCACTTT. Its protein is CASSNDRGYNSPLHF.

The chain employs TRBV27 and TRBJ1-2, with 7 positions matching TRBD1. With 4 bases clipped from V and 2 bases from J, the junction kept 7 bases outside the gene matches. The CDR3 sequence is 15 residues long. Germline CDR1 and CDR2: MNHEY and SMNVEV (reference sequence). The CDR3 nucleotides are TGTGCCAGCAGTTCCGGACAGGTGGAAAACTATGGCTACACCTTC. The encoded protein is CASSSGQVENYGYTF.

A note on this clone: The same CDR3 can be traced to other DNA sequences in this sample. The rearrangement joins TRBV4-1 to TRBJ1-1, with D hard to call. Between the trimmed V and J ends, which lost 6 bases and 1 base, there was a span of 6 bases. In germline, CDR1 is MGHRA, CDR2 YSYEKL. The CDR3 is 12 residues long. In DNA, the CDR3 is TGCGCCAGCAGTTTAGGGAACACTGAAGCTTTCTTT. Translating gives CASSLGNTEAFF.

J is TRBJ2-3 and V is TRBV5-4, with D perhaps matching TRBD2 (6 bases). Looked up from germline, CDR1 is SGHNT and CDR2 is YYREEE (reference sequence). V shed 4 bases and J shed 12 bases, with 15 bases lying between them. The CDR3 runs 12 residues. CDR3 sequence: CASSPGTGLQYF. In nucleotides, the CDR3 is TGTGCCAGCAGCCCGGGGACTGGGCTTCAGTATTTT.

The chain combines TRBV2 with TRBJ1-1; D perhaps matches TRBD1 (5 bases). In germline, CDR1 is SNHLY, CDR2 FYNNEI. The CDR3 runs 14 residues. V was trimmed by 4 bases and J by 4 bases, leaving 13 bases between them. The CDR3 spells CASSVSRAATEAFF. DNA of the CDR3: TGTGCCAGCAGTGTTAGCAGGGCGGCCACTGAAGCTTTCTTT.

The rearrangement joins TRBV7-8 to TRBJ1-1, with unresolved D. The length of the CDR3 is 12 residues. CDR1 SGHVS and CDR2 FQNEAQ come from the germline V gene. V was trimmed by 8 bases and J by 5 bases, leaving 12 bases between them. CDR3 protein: CASRLGMTEAFF. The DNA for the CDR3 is TGTGCCAGCCGACTAGGGATGACTGAAGCTTTCTTT.